This T cell receptor beta chain appears in the sequencing data of a study of T-cell memory formation after mild COVID-19. General study findings and limits: Clones that contracted from day 15 to 85 were balanced CD4/CD8, while later expanders leaned CD4+. Memory from before infection featured some responding clones, which suggests cross-reactive memory joined. Those CD4+ clones that contracted were mainly in CM and EM (CD8+ ones in EMRA).

On this clonotype: Its antigen is still unknown.

The CDR3 totals 19 residues. Looked up from germline, CDR1 is MGHRA and CDR2 is YSYEKL. V was shortened by 3 bases and J by 0 bases, with 20 bases between the two germline ends. 5'RACE primed at constant segments yielded TCR alpha and TCR beta cDNA libraries bearing sample barcodes and UMIs. One entry per CDR3 protein, called by TCRdb with MiXCR from the 5' RACE reads. The sample lists 40,000 to 60,000 distinct CDR3 sequences, about 7.3% occurring once. The source is a man aged 18 to 29 who had mild COVID-19 (a few samples of this study predate the infection). Cell type and time point are not known. V usage is TRBV4-1 and J usage is TRBJ1-4; unclear D gene. Sequencing used PBMCs or a T cell subset sorted from them (not recorded which). CDR3 DNA sequence: TGCGCCAGCAGCCAGAAAGTGTGGCGGGTCGGGCCAACTAATGAAAAACTGTTTTTT. This sequence encodes CASSQKVWRVGPTNEKLFF.